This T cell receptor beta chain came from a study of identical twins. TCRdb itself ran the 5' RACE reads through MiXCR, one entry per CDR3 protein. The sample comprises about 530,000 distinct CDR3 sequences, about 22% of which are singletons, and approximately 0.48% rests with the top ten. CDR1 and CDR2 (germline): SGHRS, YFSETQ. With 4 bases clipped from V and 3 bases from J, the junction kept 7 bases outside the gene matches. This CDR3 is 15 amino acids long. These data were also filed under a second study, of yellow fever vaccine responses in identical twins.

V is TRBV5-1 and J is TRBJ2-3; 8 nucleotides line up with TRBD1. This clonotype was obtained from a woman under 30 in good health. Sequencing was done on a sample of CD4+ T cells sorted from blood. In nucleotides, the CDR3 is TGCGCCAGCAGCACACGGACAGGGTCAACAGATACGCAGTATTTT. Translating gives CASSTRTGSTDTQYF. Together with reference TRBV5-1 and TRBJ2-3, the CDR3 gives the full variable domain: KAGVTQTPRYLIKTRGQQVTLSCSPISGHRSVSWYQQTPGQGLQFLFEYFSETQRNKGNFPGRFSGRQFSNSRSEMNVSTLELGDSALYLCASSTRTGSTDTQYFGPGTRLTVL.